This T cell receptor beta chain was found in a study of shared clonotypes between healthy human individuals. Using immunoSEQ multiplex PCR, the repertoire was profiled, and TCRdb retains in-frame clones only, with some absent. The sample yields about 680,000 clones, about two thirds seen once. The V and J ends lost 6 bases and 4 bases respectively, with 16 bases between them. CDR1 and CDR2 from the germline V gene are MNHNS and SASEGT. The CDR3 is 14 amino acids. This sequence was found in a woman aged 25 to 39 in good health. Sequencing used memory CD4+ T cells sorted from blood. Subset: CD45RA-negative fraction. The chain recombines TRBV6-1 with TRBJ2-7; D uncertain. The CDR3 nucleotides are TGTGCCAGCAGGTCTGGTCACACCGGGTACGAGCAGTACTTC. Protein product: CASRSGHTGYEQYF.